Listed here are 12 T cell receptor beta chains from one sample, sequenced in a study of CD8 T cells in ankylosing spondylitis. TCRdb reanalysed the 5' RACE reads using MiXCR and keeps one entry per CDR3 protein. The data show over 450,000 distinct CDR3 sequences, over 9.5% seen once. Study-wide results and limits: Eight highly homologous variants formed a TCR beta motif that appeared characteristic of ankylosing spondylitis blood.

Antigens of these TCRs are unknown. The material sequenced was blood, either unsorted or a sorted T cell fraction (not recorded which). These receptors were collected from a male donor with ankylosing spondylitis.

The chain is built from TRBV12-3 or TRBV12-4 and TRBJ2-7; possibly TRBD1 for D (6 bases). Trimming removed 3 bases at V and 6 bases at J, with 12 bases between. The CDR3 is 13 residues long. The CDR3 loop is CASSLAARGEQYF. In DNA form, the CDR3 reads TGTGCCAGCAGTTTGGCCGCCAGGGGCGAGCAGTACTTC.

There are a few counts of this clonotype. The V and J genes are TRBV4-1 and TRBJ2-1; D unresolved. The CDR3 is made up of 13 amino acids. Trimming removed 2 bases from V and 5 bases from J, with 7 bases in between. In germline, CDR1 is MGHRA, CDR2 YSYEKL. DNA for the CDR3: TGCGCCAGCAGCCAACGGTCCGACAATGAGCAGTTCTTC. Translation gives CASSQRSDNEQFF.

This clonotype has just one count. J is TRBJ2-7 and V is TRBV4-1; TRBD2 might be the D (5 bases). The V gene's germline CDR1 is MGHRA and CDR2 YSYEKL. Trimming shortened V by 1 base and J by 6 bases, and 10 bases separated the two germline ends. The length of the CDR3 is 13 residues. The CDR3 sequence: CASSQVPGGEQYV. The CDR3, as DNA: TGCGCCAGCAGCCAAGTGCCCGGAGGCGAGCAGTACGTC.

V and J are TRBV9 and TRBJ1-1; tentative D call: TRBD1 (5 bases). CDR1 is SGDLS and CDR2 is YYNGEE in the germline V gene. This CDR3 is built from 14 residues. V gave up 6 bases and J gave up 0 bases, with 12 bases separating them. The CDR3 spells CASTVGTVNTEAFF. The CDR3 DNA reads TGTGCCAGCACCGTCGGGACGGTGAACACTGAAGCTTTCTTT.

The chain carries TRBV6-1 and TRBJ2-7; 12 positions match TRBD2. J gave up 0 bases and V 6 bases, and 6 bases lay outside the gene matches. This CDR3 comprises 16 residues. In germline, CDR1 is MNHNS, CDR2 SASEGT. CDR3 in DNA: TGTGCCAGCAGCAGGGGACTAGCGGGTTCCTCCTACGAGCAGTACGTC. This codes for CASSRGLAGSSYEQYV.

The sample holds a few counts of this clonotype. V gene TRBV5-1 combines with J gene TRBJ1-1; D remains unclear. Germline V lookup: CDR1 SGHRS, CDR2 YFSETQ. The CDR3 runs 13 residues. Trimming stripped 0 bases from V and 4 bases from J, with 7 bases between. The CDR3: CASSLVVSTEAFF. The CDR3, as DNA: TGCGCCAGCAGCTTGGTGGTATCCACTGAAGCTTTCTTT.

This clonotype was seen ten or more times. J is TRBJ1-1 and V is TRBV7-9; the D is unclear. V was pared by 7 bases and J by 4 bases, with 16 bases between. There are 14 residues in the CDR3. Germline V gives CDR1 SEHNR, CDR2 FQNEAQ (reference sequence). CDR3 in amino acids: CASNPSISVTEAFF. The CDR3 DNA follows: TGTGCCAGCAACCCTAGTATTTCGGTCACTGAAGCTTTCTTT.

The CDR3 nucleotides are TGTGCCAGCTCCCCAACCGGGGACCCGGAGACCCAGTACTTC. Translation: CASSPTGDPETQYF. V and J are TRBV27 and TRBJ2-5, with D perhaps assigned TRBD1 or TRBD2 (5 bases each). Trimming pared 8 bases from V and 5 bases from J, leaving 18 bases between. The CDR3 is made up of 14 amino acids. CDR1 MNHEY and CDR2 SMNVEV come from the germline V gene (reference sequence).

This clonotype has just a few counts. The chain is built from TRBV20-1 and TRBJ1-1; no definite D call. The V and J ends lost 2 bases and 2 bases respectively, with 9 bases between them. CDR1 and CDR2 (germline): DFQATT, SNEGSKA (reference sequence). The CDR3 length is 13 residues. The CDR3 reads CSARSTENTEAFF. CDR3 DNA sequence: TGCAGTGCTAGATCTACAGAAAACACTGAAGCTTTCTTT.

Note on this clonotype: A clone one base away is much larger, so this may be a read error. This chain links TRBV27 with TRBJ1-2, with 7 bases that match TRBD1. CDR1 is MNHEY, CDR2 SMNVEV, per germline (reference sequence). Losses at the gene ends were 4 bases for V and 4 bases for J; bases not matched to a gene: 3. The length of the CDR3 is 13 residues. In nucleotides, the CDR3 is TGTGCCAGCAGTTCCTCAGGGGGCTATGGCTACACCTTC. Amino acids: CASSSSGGYGYTF.

Only a few counts were recorded for this clonotype. The rearrangement links TRBV7-9 to TRBJ2-3; the D gene is possibly TRBD2 (6 bases). Germline V gene sequence: CDR1 SEHNR, CDR2 FQNEAQ (reference sequence). Trimming took off 1 base at V and 1 base at J, with 9 bases between the two ends. The CDR3 has 15 amino acids. CDR3 coding DNA: TGTGCCAGCAGCTTAGGGACTATAGGCACAGATACGCAGTATTTT. This gives the protein CASSLGTIGTDTQYF.

This clonotype was recorded at least ten times. The chain has TRBV5-6 and TRBJ2-6; D possibly corresponds to TRBD1 (6 bases). Germline lookup yields CDR1 SGHDT and CDR2 YYEEEE. This CDR3 region has 18 residues. V was pared by 0 bases and J by 0 bases, with 13 bases between. CDR3 residues: CASSLAWGRPSGANVLTF. The CDR3 coding sequence is TGTGCCAGCAGCTTGGCCTGGGGGCGCCCCTCTGGGGCCAACGTCCTGACTTTC.